This is a list of T cell receptor beta chains from one sample in a study of blood T cell repertoires in COVID-19. Profiled with immunoSEQ multiplex PCR; TCRdb holds only in-frame clones, not every one. The sample contains over 200,000 clones, nearly 90% of which appear only once. The sequenced sample was peripheral blood. These receptors were collected from a woman aged 25 to 39 with acute or convalescent COVID-19. Each CDR3 is given with its conserved first and last residue. The D gene is left open where the match is weak. Expanded clones get a size class; other rows say once, few or many, or leave the size out.

abundance | d_gene | j_gene | v_gene | CDR3nt | CDR3aa
. | TRBD2 | TRBJ2-1 | TRBV6-2/TRBV6-3 | TGTGCCAGCAGTTACGCTAGCGGGGGTTACAATGAGCAGTTCTTC | CASSYASGGYNEQFF
. | . | TRBJ2-6 | TRBV30 | TGTGCCTGGAGGGGGCCTGGGGCCAACGTCCTGACTTTC | CAWRGPGANVLTF
once | TRBD1 | TRBJ2-1 | TRBV5-7 | TGTGCCAGCAGCACCGGGACAGGGAACGGGAATGAGCAGTTCTTC | CASSTGTGNGNEQFF
. | . | TRBJ1-2 | TRBV9 | TGTGCCAGCAGCCCGACGGGGGGAGGGGAAAATGGCTACACCTTC | CASSPTGGGENGYTF
few | TRBD1 | TRBJ2-5 | TRBV7-2 | TGTGCCAGCAGCGGAAGGGACAGGGGGGAGACCCAGTACTTC | CASSGRDRGETQYF
many | TRBD1 | TRBJ2-2 | TRBV9 | TGTGCCAGCAGCGTAGGGGACAGCCTGGGGGCCGGGGAGCTGTTTTTT | CASSVGDSLGAGELFF
. | TRBD2 | TRBJ2-7 | TRBV4-3 | TGCGCCAGCAGCCAAGAGCCTAGCGGGACTGGCGAGCAGTACTTC | CASSQEPSGTGEQYF
. | . | TRBJ1-5 | TRBV18 | TGTGCCAGCTCACCCCTCCCAAAGGGAGTCAGTGGTCAGCCCCAGCATTTT | CASSPLPKGVSGQPQHF
. | . | TRBJ1-1 | TRBV12-3/TRBV12-4 | TGTGCCAGCCAGGTCTTGAACACTGAAGCTTTCTTT | CASQVLNTEAFF
. | TRBD1 | TRBJ1-1 | TRBV11-3 | TGTGCCAGCAGCTCGCGGACAGGGGCGAACACTGAAGCTTTCTTT | CASSSRTGANTEAFF
. | . | TRBJ2-7 | TRBV19 | TGTGCCAGTAGTATAGCCGCAGATTCCTACGAGCAGTACTTC | CASSIAADSYEQYF
. | TRBD2 | TRBJ2-1 | TRBV9 | TGTGCCAGCAGCGTAGGGGCCAGCGGGGTCTCGAATGAGCAGTTCTTC | CASSVGASGVSNEQFF
once | . | TRBJ2-2 | TRBV6-4 | TGTGCCAGCAGTGAGGCAGGTTTCACCGGGGAGCTGTTTTTT | CASSEAGFTGELFF